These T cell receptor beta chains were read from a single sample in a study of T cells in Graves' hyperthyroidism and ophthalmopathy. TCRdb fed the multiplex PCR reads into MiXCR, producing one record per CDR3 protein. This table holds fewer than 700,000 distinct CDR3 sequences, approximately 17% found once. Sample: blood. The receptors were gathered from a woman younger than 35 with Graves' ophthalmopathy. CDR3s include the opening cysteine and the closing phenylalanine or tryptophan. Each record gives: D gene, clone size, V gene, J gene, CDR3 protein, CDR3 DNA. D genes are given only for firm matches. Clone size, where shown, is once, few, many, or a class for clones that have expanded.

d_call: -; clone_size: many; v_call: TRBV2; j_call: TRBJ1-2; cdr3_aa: CASRPEGLNYGYTF; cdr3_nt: TGTGCCAGCAGGCCGGAGGGACTTAACTATGGCTACACCTTC
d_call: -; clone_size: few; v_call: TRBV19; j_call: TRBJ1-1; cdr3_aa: CASSVDLNTEAFF; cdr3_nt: TGTGCCAGTAGTGTGGACTTGAACACTGAAGCTTTCTTT
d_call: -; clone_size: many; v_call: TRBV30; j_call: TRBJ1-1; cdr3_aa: CAWSFQGATEAFF; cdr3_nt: TGTGCCTGGAGTTTCCAGGGAGCCACTGAAGCTTTCTTT
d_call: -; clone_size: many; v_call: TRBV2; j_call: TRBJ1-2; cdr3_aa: CASSAQPRGGGYTF; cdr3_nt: TGTGCCAGCAGTGCCCAGCCCAGGGGAGGGGGCTACACCTTC
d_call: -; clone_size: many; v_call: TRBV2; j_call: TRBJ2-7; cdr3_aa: CAIRDIDSYEQYF; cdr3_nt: TGTGCCATCCGGGACATCGACTCCTACGAGCAGTACTTC
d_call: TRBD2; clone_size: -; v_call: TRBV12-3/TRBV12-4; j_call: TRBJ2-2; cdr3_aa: CASSGLAVENTGELFF; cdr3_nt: TGTGCCAGCAGCGGACTAGCGGTAGAGAACACCGGGGAGCTGTTTTTT
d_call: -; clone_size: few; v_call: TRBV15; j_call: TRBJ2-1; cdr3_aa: CATSRGSSGNDEQFF; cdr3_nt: TGTGCCACCAGCAGAGGTTCAAGCGGAAATGATGAGCAGTTCTTC
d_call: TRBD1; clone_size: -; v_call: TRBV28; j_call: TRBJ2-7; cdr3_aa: CASSLGQGEKQYF; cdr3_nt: TGTGCCAGCAGCCTCGGACAGGGTGAAAAGCAGTACTTC
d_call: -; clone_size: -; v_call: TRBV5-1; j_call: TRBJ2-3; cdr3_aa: CASSAIVAADTQYF; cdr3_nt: TGCGCCAGCAGCGCAATTGTCGCCGCAGATACGCAGTATTTT
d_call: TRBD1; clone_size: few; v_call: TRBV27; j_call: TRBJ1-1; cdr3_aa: CASTLTGAPRGTEAFF; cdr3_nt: TGTGCCAGCACCCTGACAGGGGCCCCCCGGGGCACTGAAGCTTTCTTT
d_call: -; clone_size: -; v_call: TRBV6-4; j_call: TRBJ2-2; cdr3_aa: CASSDAGDTGGLFF; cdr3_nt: TGTGCCAGCAGTGATGCAGGGGACACCGGGGGGCTGTTTTTT
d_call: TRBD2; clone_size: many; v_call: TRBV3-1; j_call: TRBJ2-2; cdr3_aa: CASSQRGRMDTGELFF; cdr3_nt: TGTGCCAGCAGCCAACGCGGGAGGATGGACACCGGGGAGCTGTTTTTT
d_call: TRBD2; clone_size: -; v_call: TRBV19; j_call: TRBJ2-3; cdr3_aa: CASSMGGTDTQYF; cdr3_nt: TGTGCCAGTAGTATGGGGGGGACCGATACGCAGTATTTT
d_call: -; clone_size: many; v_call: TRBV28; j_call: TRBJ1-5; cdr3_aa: CASSLRQGPQPQHF; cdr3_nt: TGTGCCAGCAGTTTACGGCAGGGCCCCCAGCCCCAGCATTTT
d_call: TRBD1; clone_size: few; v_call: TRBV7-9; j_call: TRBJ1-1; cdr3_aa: CASSLEGWRTGQSGEAFF; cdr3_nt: TGTGCCAGCAGCTTAGAAGGCTGGAGGACAGGGCAATCGGGGGAAGCTTTCTTT
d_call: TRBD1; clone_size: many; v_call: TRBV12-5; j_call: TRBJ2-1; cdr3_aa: CASGLISRDSTYNEQFF; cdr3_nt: TGTGCTAGTGGTTTGATCTCCCGGGACAGCACCTACAATGAGCAGTTCTTC
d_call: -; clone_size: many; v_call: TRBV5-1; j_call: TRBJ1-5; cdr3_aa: CASSLEGRWHQPQHF; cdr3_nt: TGCGCCAGCAGCTTGGAGGGGAGGTGGCATCAGCCCCAGCATTTT
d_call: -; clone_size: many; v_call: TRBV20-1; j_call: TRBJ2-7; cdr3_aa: CSARAVQGGYEQYF; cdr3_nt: TGCAGTGCTAGAGCCGTTCAGGGAGGCTACGAGCAGTACTTC
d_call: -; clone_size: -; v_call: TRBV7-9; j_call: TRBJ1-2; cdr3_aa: CASSLVLGPDGYTF; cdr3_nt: TGTGCCAGCAGCTTAGTCCTCGGGCCAGATGGCTACACCTTC
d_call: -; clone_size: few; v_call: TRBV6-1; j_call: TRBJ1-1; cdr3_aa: CASSDRVPNTEAFF; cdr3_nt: TGTGCCAGCAGTGACAGGGTCCCGAACACTGAAGCTTTCTTT
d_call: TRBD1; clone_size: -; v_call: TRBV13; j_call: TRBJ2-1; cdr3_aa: CASSLDATGALDEQFF; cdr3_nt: TGTGCCAGCAGCTTAGACGCGACAGGGGCCCTCGATGAGCAGTTCTTC
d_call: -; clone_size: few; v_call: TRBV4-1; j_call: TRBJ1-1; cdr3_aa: CASSQVGGAEAFF; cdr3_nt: TGCGCCAGCAGCCAAGTAGGGGGGGCTGAAGCTTTCTTT
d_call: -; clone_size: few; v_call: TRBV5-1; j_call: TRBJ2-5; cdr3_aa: CASSLSGTRETQYF; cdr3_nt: TGCGCCAGCAGCTTGTCAGGGACCCGAGAGACCCAGTACTTC
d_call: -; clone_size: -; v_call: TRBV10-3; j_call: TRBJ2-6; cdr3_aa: CASTEGAGDSGANVLTF; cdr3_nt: TGTGCCAGCACTGAAGGAGCCGGAGACTCTGGGGCCAACGTCCTGACTTTC
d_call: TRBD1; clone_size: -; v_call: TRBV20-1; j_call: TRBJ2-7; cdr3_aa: CSARGQDVYEQYF; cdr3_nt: TGCAGTGCTAGGGGACAGGACGTCTACGAGCAGTACTTC
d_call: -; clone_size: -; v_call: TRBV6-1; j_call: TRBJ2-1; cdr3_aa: CASSIGLGSYNEQFF; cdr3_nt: TGTGCCAGCAGTATCGGCTTAGGCTCCTACAATGAGCAGTTCTTC
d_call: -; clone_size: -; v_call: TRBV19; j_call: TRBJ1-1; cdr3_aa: CASTTHRESNTEAFF; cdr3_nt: TGTGCCAGTACCACCCATAGGGAGTCGAACACTGAAGCTTTCTTT
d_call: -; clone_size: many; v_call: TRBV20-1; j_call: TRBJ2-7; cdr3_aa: CSASGGTVVYEQYF; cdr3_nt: TGCAGTGCTTCTGGGGGGACTGTTGTTTACGAGCAGTACTTC
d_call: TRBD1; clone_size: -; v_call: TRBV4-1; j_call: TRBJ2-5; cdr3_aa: CASSQGVGTGEETQYF; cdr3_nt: TGCGCCAGCAGCCAAGGGGTCGGGACAGGGGAAGAGACCCAGTACTTC
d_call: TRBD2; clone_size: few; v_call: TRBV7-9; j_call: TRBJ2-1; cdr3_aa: CASSLSGAAYNEQFF; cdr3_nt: TGTGCCAGCAGTCTCAGCGGGGCGGCCTACAATGAGCAGTTCTTC
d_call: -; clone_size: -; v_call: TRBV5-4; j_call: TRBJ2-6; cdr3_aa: CASSFMGPVGNVLTF; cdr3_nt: TGTGCCAGCAGCTTCATGGGGCCGGTGGGCAACGTCCTGACTTTC
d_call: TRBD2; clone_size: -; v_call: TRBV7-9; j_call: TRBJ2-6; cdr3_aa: CASSPRGGAASGANVLTF; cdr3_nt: TGTGCCAGCAGCCCCCGGGGGGGGGCAGCCTCTGGGGCCAACGTCCTGACTTTC
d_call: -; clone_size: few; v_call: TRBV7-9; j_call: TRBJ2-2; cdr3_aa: CASSFNSVTGELFF; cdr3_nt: TGTGCCAGCAGCTTCAACTCGGTCACCGGGGAGCTGTTTTTT
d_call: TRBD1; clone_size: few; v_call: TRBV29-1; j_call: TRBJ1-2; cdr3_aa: CSVEEGDRLGYTF; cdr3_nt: TGCAGCGTTGAGGAAGGGGACAGGCTTGGCTACACCTTC
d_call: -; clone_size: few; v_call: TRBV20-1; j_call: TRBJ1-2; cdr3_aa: CSARSQGVRNGYTF; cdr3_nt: TGCAGTGCTAGATCCCAGGGAGTGAGGAATGGCTACACCTTC
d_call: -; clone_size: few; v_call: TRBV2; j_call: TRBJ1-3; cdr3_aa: CTSSEGGTGTIYF; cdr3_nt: TGTACCAGCAGTGAAGGGGGTACCGGGACCATATATTTT
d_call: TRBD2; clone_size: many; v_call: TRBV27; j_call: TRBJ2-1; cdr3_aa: CASSLRFSGREYNEQFF; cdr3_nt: TGTGCCAGCAGTTTACGCTTTAGCGGGAGAGAATACAATGAGCAGTTCTTC
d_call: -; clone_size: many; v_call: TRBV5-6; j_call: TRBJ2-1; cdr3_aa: CASSMGVGHNEQFF; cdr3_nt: TGTGCCAGCAGCATGGGCGTAGGGCACAATGAGCAGTTCTTC
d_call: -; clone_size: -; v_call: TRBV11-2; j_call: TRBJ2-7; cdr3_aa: CASTYPSSYEQYF; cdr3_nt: TGTGCCAGCACCTACCCCAGCTCCTACGAGCAGTACTTC
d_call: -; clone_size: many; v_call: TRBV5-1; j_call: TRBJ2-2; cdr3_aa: CASSHPRNTGELFF; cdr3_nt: TGCGCCAGCAGCCATCCCAGGAACACCGGGGAGCTGTTTTTT
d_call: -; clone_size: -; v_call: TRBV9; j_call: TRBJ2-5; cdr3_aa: CASSVDQETQYF; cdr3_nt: TGTGCCAGCAGCGTGGACCAAGAGACCCAGTACTTC
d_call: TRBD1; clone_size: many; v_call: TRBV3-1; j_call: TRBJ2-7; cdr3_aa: CASSRSSPGQGSAYEQYF; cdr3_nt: TGTGCCAGCAGCCGATCCTCCCCGGGACAGGGATCGGCCTACGAGCAGTACTTC